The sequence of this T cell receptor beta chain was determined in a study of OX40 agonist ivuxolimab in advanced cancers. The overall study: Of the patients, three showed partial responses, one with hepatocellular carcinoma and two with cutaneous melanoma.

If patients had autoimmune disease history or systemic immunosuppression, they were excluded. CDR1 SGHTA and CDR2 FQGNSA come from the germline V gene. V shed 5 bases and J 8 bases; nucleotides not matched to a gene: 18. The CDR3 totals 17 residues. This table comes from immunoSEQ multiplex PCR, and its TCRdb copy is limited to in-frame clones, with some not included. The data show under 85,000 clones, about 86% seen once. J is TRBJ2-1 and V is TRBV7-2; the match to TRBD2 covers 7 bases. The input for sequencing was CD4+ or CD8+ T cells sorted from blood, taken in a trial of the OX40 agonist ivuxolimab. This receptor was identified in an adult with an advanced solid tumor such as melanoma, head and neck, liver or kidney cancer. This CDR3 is CASSPNEGGSQVYEQFF. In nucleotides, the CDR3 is TGTGCCAGCAGCCCCAATGAGGGCGGGAGTCAAGTATATGAGCAGTTCTTC.